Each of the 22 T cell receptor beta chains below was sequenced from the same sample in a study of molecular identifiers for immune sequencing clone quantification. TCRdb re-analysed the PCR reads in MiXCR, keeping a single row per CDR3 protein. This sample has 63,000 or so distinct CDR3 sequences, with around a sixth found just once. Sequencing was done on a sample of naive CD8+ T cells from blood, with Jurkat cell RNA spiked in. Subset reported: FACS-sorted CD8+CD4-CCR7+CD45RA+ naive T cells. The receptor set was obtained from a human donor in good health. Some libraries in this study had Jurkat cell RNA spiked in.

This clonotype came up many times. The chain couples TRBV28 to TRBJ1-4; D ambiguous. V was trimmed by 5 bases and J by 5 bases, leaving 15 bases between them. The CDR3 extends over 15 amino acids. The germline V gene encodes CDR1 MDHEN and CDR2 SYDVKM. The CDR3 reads CASSRPDLENEKLFF. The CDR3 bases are TGTGCCAGCAGTAGACCGGACCTAGAGAATGAAAAACTGTTTTTT. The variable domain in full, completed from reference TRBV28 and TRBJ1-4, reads DVKVTQSSRYLVKRTGEKVFLECVQDMDHENMFWYRQDPGLGLRLIYFSYDVKMKEKGDIPEGYSVSREKKERFSLILESASTNQTSMYLCASSRPDLENEKLFFGSGTQLSVL.

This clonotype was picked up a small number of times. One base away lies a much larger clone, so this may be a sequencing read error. The CDR3, as DNA: TGCGGTGCTAGGGGGCCAACTACCTACGAGCAGTACTTC. Translating it yields CGARGPTTYEQYF. The V call is TRBV20-1, the J call TRBJ2-7; 7 bases agree with TRBD1. Germline V lookup: CDR1 DFQATT, CDR2 SNEGSKA (reference sequence). This CDR3 region has 13 residues.

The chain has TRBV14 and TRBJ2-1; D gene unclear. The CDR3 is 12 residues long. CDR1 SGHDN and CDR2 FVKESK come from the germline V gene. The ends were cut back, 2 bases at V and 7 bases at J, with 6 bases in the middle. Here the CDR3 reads CASSQIGNEQFF. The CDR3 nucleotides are TGTGCCAGCAGCCAAATTGGGAATGAGCAGTTCTTC.

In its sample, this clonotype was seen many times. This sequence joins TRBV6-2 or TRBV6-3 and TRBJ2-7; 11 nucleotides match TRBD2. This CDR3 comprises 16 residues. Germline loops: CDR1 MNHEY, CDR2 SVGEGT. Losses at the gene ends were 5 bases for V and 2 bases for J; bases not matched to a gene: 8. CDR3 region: CASSTHSGRAAYEQYF. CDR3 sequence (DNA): TGTGCCAGCAGTACCCATAGCGGGAGGGCCGCCTACGAGCAGTACTTC.

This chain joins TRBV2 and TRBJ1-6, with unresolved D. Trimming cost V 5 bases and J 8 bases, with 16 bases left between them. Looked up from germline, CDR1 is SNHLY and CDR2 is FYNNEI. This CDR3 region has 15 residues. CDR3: CASSTREPQDSPLHF. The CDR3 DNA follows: TGTGCCAGCAGTACCCGGGAGCCTCAGGATTCACCCCTCCACTTT.

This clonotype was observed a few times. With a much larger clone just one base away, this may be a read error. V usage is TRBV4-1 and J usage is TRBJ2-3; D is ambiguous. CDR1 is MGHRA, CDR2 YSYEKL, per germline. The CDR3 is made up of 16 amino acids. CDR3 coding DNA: TGCGCCAGCGGCCATAGTGCCCGGGCTAGCACAGATACGCAGTATTTT. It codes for CASGHSARASTDTQYF.

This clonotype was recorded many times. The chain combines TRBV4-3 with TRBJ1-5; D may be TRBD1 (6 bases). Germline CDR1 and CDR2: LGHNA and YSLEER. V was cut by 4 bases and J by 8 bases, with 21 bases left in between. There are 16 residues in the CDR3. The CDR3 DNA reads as TGCGCCAGCAGCCGCAACAGGGCCCCCCAAAGCGAGCCCCAGCATTTT. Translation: CASSRNRAPQSEPQHF.

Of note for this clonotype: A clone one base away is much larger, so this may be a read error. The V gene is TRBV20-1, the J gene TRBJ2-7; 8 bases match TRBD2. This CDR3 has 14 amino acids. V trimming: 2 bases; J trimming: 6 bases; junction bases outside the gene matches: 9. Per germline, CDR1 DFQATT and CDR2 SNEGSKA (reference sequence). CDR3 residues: CSARLGPAGAEQYF. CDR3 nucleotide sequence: TGCAGTGCTAGACTGGGACCAGCGGGAGCCGAGCAGTACTTC.

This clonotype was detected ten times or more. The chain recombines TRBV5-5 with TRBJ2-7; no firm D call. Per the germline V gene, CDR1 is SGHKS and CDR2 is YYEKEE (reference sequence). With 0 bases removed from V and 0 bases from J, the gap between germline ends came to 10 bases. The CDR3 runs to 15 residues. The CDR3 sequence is CASSLGRTGSYEQYF. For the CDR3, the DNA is TGTGCCAGCAGCTTGGGTCGGACCGGCTCCTACGAGCAGTACTTC.

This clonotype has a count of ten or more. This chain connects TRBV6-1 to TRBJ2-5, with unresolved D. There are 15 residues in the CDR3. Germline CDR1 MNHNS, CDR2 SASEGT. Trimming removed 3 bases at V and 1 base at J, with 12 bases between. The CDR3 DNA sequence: TGTGCCAGCAGTGACTTTATGAGTTTCCAAGAGACCCAGTACTTC. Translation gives CASSDFMSFQETQYF.

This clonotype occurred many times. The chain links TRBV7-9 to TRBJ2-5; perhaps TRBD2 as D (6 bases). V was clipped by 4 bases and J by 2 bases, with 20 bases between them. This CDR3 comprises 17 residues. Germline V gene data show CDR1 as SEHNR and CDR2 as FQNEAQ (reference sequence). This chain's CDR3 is CASSSIRGGSGQETQYF. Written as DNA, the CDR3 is TGTGCCAGCAGCTCAATACGGGGCGGTAGCGGTCAAGAGACCCAGTACTTC.

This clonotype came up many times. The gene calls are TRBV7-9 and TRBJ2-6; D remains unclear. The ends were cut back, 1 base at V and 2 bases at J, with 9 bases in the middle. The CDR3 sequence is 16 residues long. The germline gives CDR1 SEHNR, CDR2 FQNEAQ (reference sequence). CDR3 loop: CASSLGAGPGANVLTF. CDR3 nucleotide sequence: TGTGCCAGCAGCTTAGGGGCTGGTCCTGGGGCCAACGTCCTGACTTTC. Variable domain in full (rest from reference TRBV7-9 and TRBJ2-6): DTGVSQNPRHKITKRGQNVTFRCDPISEHNRLYWYRQTLGQGPEFLTYFQNEAQLEKSRLLSDRFSAERPKGSFSTLEIQRTEQGDSAMYLCASSLGAGPGANVLTFGAGSRLTVL.

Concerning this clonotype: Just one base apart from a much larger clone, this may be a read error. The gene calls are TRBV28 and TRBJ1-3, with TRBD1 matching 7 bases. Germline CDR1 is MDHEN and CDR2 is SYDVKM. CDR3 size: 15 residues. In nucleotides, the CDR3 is TGTGCCAGCACTACTCAGGGGGGACTTGGAAGCACCATATATTTT. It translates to CASTTQGGLGSTIYF.

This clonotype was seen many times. The CDR3 is CASSQDLALGENEQFF. The CDR3, as DNA: TGCGCCAGCAGCCAAGATCTAGCGTTGGGGGAAAATGAGCAGTTCTTC. The chain is built from TRBV4-1 and TRBJ2-1; D is possibly TRBD2 (6 bases). The CDR3 sequence is 16 residues long. Trimming removed 0 bases from V and 7 bases from J, with 16 bases in between. The germline gives CDR1 MGHRA, CDR2 YSYEKL.

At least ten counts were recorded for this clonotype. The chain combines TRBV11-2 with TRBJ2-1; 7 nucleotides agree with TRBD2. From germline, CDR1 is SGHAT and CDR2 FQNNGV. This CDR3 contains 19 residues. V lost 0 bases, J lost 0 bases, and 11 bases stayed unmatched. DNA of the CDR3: TGTGCCAGCAGCTTAGATCCGACGACTAGCTACTACTCCTACAATGAGCAGTTCTTC. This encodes CASSLDPTTSYYSYNEQFF.

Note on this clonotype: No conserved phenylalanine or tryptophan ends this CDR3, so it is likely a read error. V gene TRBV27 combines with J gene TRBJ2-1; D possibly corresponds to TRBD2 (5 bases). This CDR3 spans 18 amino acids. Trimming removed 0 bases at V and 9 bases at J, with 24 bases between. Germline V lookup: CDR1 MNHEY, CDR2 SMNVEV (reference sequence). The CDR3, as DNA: TGTGCCAGCAGTTTATCGACCCTAGCCGGGTTGTCAATACGTGAGCAGTTCTCC. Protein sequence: CASSLSTLAGLSIREQFS.

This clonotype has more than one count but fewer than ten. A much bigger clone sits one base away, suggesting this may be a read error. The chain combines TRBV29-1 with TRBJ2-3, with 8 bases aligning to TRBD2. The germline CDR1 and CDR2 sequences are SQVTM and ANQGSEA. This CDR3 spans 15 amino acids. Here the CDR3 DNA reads TGCGGCGCCGATACAGCGGGAGTGAGCACAGATACGCAGTATTTT. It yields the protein CGADTAGVSTDTQYF.

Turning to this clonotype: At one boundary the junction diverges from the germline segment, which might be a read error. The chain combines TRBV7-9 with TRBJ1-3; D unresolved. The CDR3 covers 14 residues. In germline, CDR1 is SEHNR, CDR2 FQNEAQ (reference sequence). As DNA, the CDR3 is TGTGCCGGCAGCCTCCTCCTCCGGGAAAACACCATATATTTT. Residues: CAGSLLLRENTIYF.

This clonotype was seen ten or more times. The CDR3 sequence is CASSSAPAFDEQYF. The DNA of the CDR3 is TGTGCCAGCAGTTCCGCTCCGGCCTTTGACGAGCAGTACTTC. V is TRBV28 and J is TRBJ2-7; D call uncertain. The CDR3 contains 14 residues. CDR1 is MDHEN and CDR2 is SYDVKM in the germline V gene. Trimming took 4 bases from V and 5 from J, leaving 15 bases between them.

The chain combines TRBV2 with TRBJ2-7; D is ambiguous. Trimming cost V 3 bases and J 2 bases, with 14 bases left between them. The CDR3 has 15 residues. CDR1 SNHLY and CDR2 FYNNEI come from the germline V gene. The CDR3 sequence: CASSDSLRLTYEQYF. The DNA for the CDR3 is TGTGCCAGCAGTGACAGCCTTCGCCTGACCTACGAGCAGTACTTC. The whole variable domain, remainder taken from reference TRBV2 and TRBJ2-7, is EPEVTQTPSHQVTQMGQEVILRCVPISNHLYFYWYRQILGQKVEFLVSFYNNEISEKSEIFDDQFSVERPDGSNFTLKIRSTKLEDSAMYFCASSDSLRLTYEQYFGPGTRLTVT.

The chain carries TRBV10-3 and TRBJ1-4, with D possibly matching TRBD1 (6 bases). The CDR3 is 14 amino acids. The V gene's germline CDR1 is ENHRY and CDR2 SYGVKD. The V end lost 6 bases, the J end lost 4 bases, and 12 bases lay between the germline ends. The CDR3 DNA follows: TGTGCCATCAGCGACAGGCTCTATAATGAAAAACTGTTTTTT. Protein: CAISDRLYNEKLFF.

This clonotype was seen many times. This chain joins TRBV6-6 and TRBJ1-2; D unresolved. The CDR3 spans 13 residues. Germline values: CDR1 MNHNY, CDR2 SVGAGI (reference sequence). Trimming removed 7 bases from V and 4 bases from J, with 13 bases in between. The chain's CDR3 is CASNRAGRYGYTF. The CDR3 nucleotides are TGTGCCAGCAATAGGGCAGGCCGCTATGGCTACACCTTC.